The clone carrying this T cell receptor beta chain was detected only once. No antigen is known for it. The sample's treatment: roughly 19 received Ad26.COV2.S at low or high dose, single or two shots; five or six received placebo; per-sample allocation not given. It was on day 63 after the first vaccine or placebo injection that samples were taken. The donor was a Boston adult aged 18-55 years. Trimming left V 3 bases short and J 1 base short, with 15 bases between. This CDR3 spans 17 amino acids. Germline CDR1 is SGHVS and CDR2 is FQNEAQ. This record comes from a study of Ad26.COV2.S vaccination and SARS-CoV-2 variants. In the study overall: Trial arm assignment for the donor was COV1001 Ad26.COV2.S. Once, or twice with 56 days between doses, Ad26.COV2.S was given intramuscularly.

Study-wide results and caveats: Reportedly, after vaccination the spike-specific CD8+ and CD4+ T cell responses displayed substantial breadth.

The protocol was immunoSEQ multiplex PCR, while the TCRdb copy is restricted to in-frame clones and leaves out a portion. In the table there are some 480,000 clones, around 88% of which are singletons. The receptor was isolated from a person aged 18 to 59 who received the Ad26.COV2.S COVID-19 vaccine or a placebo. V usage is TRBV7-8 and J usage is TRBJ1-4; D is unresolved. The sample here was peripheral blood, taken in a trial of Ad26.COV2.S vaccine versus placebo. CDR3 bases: TGTGCCAGCAGCTTGCCGGAGCGAGGTGGAACTAATGAAAAACTGTTTTTT. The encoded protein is CASSLPERGGTNEKLFF.